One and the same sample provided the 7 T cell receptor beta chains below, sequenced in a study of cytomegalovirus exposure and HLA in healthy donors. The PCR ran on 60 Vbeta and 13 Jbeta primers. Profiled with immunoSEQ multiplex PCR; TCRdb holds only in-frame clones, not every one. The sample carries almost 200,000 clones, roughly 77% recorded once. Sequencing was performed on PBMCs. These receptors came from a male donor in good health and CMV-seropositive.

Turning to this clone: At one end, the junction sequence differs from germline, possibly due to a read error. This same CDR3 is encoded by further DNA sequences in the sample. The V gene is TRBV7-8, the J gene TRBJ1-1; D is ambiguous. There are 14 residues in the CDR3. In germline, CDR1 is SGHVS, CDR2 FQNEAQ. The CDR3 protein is CASSLKGGNTEAFF. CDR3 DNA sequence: TGTGCCAGCAGCTTAAAGGGAGGAAACACTGAAGCCTTCTTT.

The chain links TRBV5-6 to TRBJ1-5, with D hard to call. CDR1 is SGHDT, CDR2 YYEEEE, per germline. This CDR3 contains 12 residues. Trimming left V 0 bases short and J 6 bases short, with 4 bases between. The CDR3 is CASSLASQPQHF. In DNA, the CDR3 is TGTGCCAGCAGCTTGGCCAGTCAGCCCCAGCATTTT.

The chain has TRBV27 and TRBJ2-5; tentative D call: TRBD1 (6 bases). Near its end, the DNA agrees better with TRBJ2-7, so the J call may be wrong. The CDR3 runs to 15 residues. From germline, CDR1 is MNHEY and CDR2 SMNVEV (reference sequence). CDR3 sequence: CASSLITGYAYEQYF. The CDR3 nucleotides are TGTGCCAGCAGTTTAATAACAGGGTACGCCTACGAGCAGTACTTC.

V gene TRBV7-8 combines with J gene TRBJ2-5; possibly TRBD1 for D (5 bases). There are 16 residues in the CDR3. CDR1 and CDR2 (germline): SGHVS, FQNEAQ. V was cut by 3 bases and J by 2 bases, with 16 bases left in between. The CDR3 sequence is CASSFMPGSGQETQYF. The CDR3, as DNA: TGTGCCAGCAGCTTTATGCCAGGGTCGGGTCAAGAGACCCAGTACTTC.

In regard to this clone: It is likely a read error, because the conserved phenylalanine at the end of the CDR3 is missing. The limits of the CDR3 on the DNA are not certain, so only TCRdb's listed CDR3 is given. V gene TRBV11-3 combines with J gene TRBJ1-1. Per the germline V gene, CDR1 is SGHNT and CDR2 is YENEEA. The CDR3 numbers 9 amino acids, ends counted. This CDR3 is CASSPALFL.

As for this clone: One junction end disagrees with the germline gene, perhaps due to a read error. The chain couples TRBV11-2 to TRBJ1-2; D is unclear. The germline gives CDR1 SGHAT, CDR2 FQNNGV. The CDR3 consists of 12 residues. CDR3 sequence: CASSFKGLLDFF. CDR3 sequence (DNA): TGTGCCAGCAGCTTCAAGGGTCTCCTGGACTTCTTC.

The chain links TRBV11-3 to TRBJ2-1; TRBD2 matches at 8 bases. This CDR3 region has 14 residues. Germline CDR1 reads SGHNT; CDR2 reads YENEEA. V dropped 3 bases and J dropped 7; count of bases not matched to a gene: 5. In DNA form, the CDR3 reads TGTGCCAGCAGCTTGTTTACTAGCGGAAATGAGCAGTTCTTC. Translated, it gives CASSLFTSGNEQFF.